The clone carrying this T cell receptor beta chain was counted a single time. Antigen: not known. Indicated time point: persistent/refractory GD, antithyroid drugs over 5 years with positive TRAb. The authors made the TCR library using RNA they extracted from PBMCs. With iRepertoire HTBI primers and Arm-PCR of CDR3 regions, TCR beta libraries were built. Authors' methods: The samples included approximately 60 TRBV and 14 TRBJ segments. MiXCR, applied by TCRdb to the multiplex PCR reads, yields one record per CDR3 protein. These V and J calls originate from TCRdb's pipeline instead of the authors' own analysis. The sample carries 400,000 to 500,000 distinct CDR3 sequences, roughly a fifth recorded once. The sample comes from a study of regulatory T cells in long-lasting Graves disease. Study details: Persistent cases took antithyroid drugs over 5 years and stayed TSH receptor antibody positive. Study-level findings and limits: Persistent disease showed a preference for TRBV28, TRBJ1-2 and TRBJ2-5. Newly diagnosed patients shared about a thousand public clonotypes; persistent patients shared around 2,800.

The CDR3 covers 14 residues. CDR1 and CDR2 (germline): PRHDT, FYEKMQ (reference sequence). V shed 2 bases, J shed 10 bases, and the junction held 8 bases outside the gene matches. This chain joins TRBV13 and TRBJ2-4; 7 bases are shared with TRBD1. This specimen consisted of peripheral blood mononuclear cells (PBMCs), obtained when the disease was refractory, from a patient treated with antithyroid drugs. This receptor was obtained from a female donor with Graves disease. Here the CDR3 reads CASSLRDRGGIQYF. The CDR3 nucleotides read TGTGCCAGCAGCTTAAGGGACAGAGGAGGTATTCAGTACTTC.